This T cell receptor beta chain was observed in a study of beta chain features in type 1 diabetes. Study results and limitations: Type 1 diabetes patients had moderately but significantly shorter TCRB CDR3s in all four CD4+ subsets. Researchers reported that naive, central memory and Treg TCRB repertoires appeared more similar in patients than in healthy donors.

CDR3 length: 16 residues. V was clipped by 2 bases and J by 2 bases, with 14 bases between them. CDR1 is MDHEN and CDR2 is SYDVKM in the germline V gene. About this clone: The antigen is unknown.

Expressed TCRB transcripts got sequenced, as all isolated RNA was reverse transcribed. The method was immunoSEQ multiplex PCR; TCRdb's version includes in-frame clones alone and lacks a portion of them. The sample yields 25,000 to 30,000 clones, less than 70% seen once. This TCR derives from a woman aged 18 to 35 with type 1 diabetes. The chain uses TRBV28 and TRBJ2-3, with a tentative D call TRBD2 (5 bases). What was sequenced was Tregs from blood. The CDR3 DNA reads as TGTGCCAGCAGTTTAAGTAGGGCTAGCTCCACAGATACGCAGTATTTT. It translates to CASSLSRASSTDTQYF.